This T cell receptor beta chain came from a study of PD-1 blockade in mismatch repair-deficient tumors. Findings of the study overall: Tumor-resident clones, often absent from pretreatment blood, expanded after pembrolizumab and then contracted.

The ends lost 3 bases at V and 3 bases at J; junction bases unmatched: 6. CDR3 length: 14 amino acids. Germline assignment: CDR1 SGHDT and CDR2 YYEEEE. Notes on this clone: Its antigen is undetermined.

Assay used: immunoSEQ multiplex PCR; TCRdb lists only in-frame clones, some missing. The repertoire holds around 100,000 clones, with 70% to 80% as singletons. Every patient had mismatch repair deficiency by PCR or immunohistochemistry. A few pembrolizumab responders had their TCRs sequenced. The TCR sequence derives from an adult with mismatch repair-deficient cancer. V is TRBV5-6 and J is TRBJ2-7, with 7 bases aligning to TRBD1. The starting material was peripheral blood, obtained about 60 weeks after starting pembrolizumab. The CDR3 DNA reads as TGTGCCAGCAGCTCGCGGCGACAGGGCTACGAGCAGTACTTC. It translates to CASSSRRQGYEQYF.